The 25 T cell receptor beta chains listed next were all sequenced from one sample in a study of blood T cell repertoires in COVID-19. Only in-frame clones appear in the TCRdb table, and some are missing; sequencing was by immunoSEQ multiplex PCR. The data show about 180,000 clones, around 83% seen once. The sequenced sample consisted of peripheral blood. The receptors stem from a woman aged 25 to 39 with active or convalescent COVID-19.

The gene calls are TRBV29-1 and TRBJ2-5, with D maybe TRBD2 (6 bases). V was trimmed by 4 bases and J by 2 bases, leaving 14 bases between them. Looked up from germline, CDR1 is SQVTM and CDR2 is ANQGSEA. The CDR3 length is 14 residues. The CDR3 DNA reads TGCAGCGTTGTGGAGGGGCCCGTGCAAGAGACCCAGTACTTC. Translation gives CSVVEGPVQETQYF.

The gene calls are TRBV15 and TRBJ1-2, with D possibly being TRBD1 (5 bases). The CDR3 extends over 16 amino acids. Germline V gives CDR1 LNHNV, CDR2 YYDKDF (reference sequence). The germline V and J ends were trimmed by 5 bases and 4 bases, with 20 bases remaining between them. The CDR3 nucleotides are TGTGCCACCAGCCCCGGGGGGGGGAGGGCTGGCTATGGCTACACCTTC. Amino acids: CATSPGGGRAGYGYTF.

The chain recombines TRBV28 with TRBJ2-7, with 14 bases that match TRBD2. V lost 6 bases to trimming and J lost 9 bases; unmatched junction nucleotides: 4. Germline loops: CDR1 MDHEN, CDR2 SYDVKM. The CDR3 totals 13 residues. For the CDR3, the DNA is TGTGCCAGCAGGAAGGGACTAGCGGGAGTGCAGTACTTC. Residues: CASRKGLAGVQYF.

This chain joins TRBV12-3 or TRBV12-4 and TRBJ2-3; maybe TRBD2 (6 bases). V lost 8 bases and J 6 bases, leaving 6 bases between the germline ends. This CDR3 has 10 amino acids. The CDR3 DNA reads TGTGCCAGCGGGAGGGATACGCAGTATTTT. Encoded protein: CASGRDTQYF.

The CDR3: CASSLGPSYEQYF. As DNA, the CDR3 is TGTGCCAGCAGCTTAGGGCCCAGCTACGAGCAGTACTTC. V gene TRBV11-2 combines with J gene TRBJ2-7; no definite D call. V lost 1 base and J 3 bases, leaving 7 bases between the germline ends. The CDR3 sequence is 13 residues long. The germline CDR1 and CDR2 sequences are SGHAT and FQNNGV.

CDR3 sequence reads: CASSQGTGGRLTEAFF. The CDR3 DNA reads TGCGCCAGCAGCCAAGGGACAGGGGGCAGGCTTACTGAAGCTTTCTTT. The chain couples TRBV4-1 to TRBJ1-1; 11 bases are shared with TRBD1. CDR3 length: 16 amino acids. The V gene end was trimmed by 1 base and the J gene end by 5 bases; junction bases not matched to a gene: 6. Germline loops: CDR1 MGHRA, CDR2 YSYEKL.

This chain joins TRBV9 and TRBJ1-2; TRBD1 aligns across 8 bases. This CDR3 comprises 14 residues. From germline, CDR1 is SGDLS and CDR2 YYNGEE. V shed 2 bases and J 4 bases; nucleotides not matched to a gene: 4. As DNA, the CDR3 is TGTGCCAGCAGCGTTTCAGGGGGCGGCTATGGCTACACCTTC. Encoded protein: CASSVSGGGYGYTF.

The chain links TRBV5-4 to TRBJ2-1, with 8 positions matching TRBD1. V lost 4 bases to trimming and J lost 0 bases; unmatched junction nucleotides: 12. Germline-derived CDR1 and CDR2 are SGHNT and YYREEE (reference sequence). This CDR3 is built from 18 residues. The CDR3 DNA sequence: TGTGCCAGCAGCCCCCGCAGGACAGGGCAGAGCTCCTACAATGAGCAGTTCTTC. Amino acids: CASSPRRTGQSSYNEQFF.

The rearrangement joins TRBV2 to TRBJ1-5; no clear D gene. V was pared by 8 bases and J by 5 bases, with 13 bases between. The V gene's germline CDR1 is SNHLY and CDR2 FYNNEI. The CDR3 is made up of 13 amino acids. DNA of the CDR3: TGTGCCAGCGGACCGCCGGGGTATCAGCCCCAGCATTTT. Its protein product is CASGPPGYQPQHF.

This chain uses TRBV6-5 with TRBJ1-5; no reliable D call. The germline CDR1 and CDR2 sequences are MNHEY and SVGAGI. This CDR3 comprises 13 residues. The germline V and J ends were trimmed by 5 bases and 2 bases, with 7 bases remaining between them. The CDR3 DNA follows: TGTGCCAGCAGTAGGACTGGCAATCAGCCCCAGCATTTT. This codes for CASSRTGNQPQHF.

The V call is TRBV5-1, the J call TRBJ1-1, with 9 bases identical to TRBD1. This CDR3 contains 14 residues. Trimming took 4 bases from V and 4 from J; bases not matched to a gene: 5. Looked up from germline, CDR1 is SGHRS and CDR2 is YFSETQ. CDR3 bases: TGCGCCAGCAGCACACAGGGGGCGAGCACTGAAGCTTTCTTT. This codes for CASSTQGASTEAFF.

CDR3: CASSQLAGVSTDTQYF. Here the CDR3 DNA reads TGTGCCAGCAGCCAACTCGCGGGAGTCAGCACAGATACGCAGTATTTT. The chain recombines TRBV14 with TRBJ2-3; 7 bases agree with TRBD2. The germline V gene has CDR1 SGHDN and CDR2 FVKESK. The ends lost 2 bases at V and 0 bases at J; junction bases unmatched: 5. The CDR3 sequence is 16 residues long.

This chain connects TRBV3-1 (or the pseudogene TRBV3-2) to TRBJ2-3; D not resolved. Trimming removed 7 bases at V and 3 bases at J, with 11 bases between. From germline, CDR1 is LGHDT and CDR2 YNNKEL (reference sequence). This CDR3 spans 13 amino acids. CDR3 sequence (DNA): TGTGCCAGCACGGCTAGTATGACAGATACGCAGTATTTT. Encoded protein: CASTASMTDTQYF.

The V and J genes are TRBV7-9 and TRBJ1-6, with 8 bases that match TRBD1. CDR1 and CDR2 from the germline V gene are SEHNR and FQNEAQ (reference sequence). V shed 5 bases and J 7 bases; nucleotides not matched to a gene: 10. The CDR3 covers 16 residues. This CDR3 is CASSPLRPGGNSPLHF. CDR3 coding DNA: TGTGCCAGCAGCCCCCTTCGGCCAGGGGGCAATTCACCCCTCCACTTT.

The chain links TRBV6-5 to TRBJ1-2; possible D gene TRBD1, 6 bases. Germline V gives CDR1 MNHEY, CDR2 SVGAGI. The CDR3 runs to 15 residues. V was shortened by 2 bases and J by 4 bases, with 14 bases between the two germline ends. CDR3 residues: CASSYEPGQLYGYTF. For the CDR3, the DNA is TGTGCCAGCAGTTACGAGCCGGGACAACTCTATGGCTACACCTTC.

The chain carries TRBV6-5 and TRBJ2-1; 7 bases map to TRBD2. This CDR3 region has 14 residues. Per the germline V gene, CDR1 is MNHEY and CDR2 is SVGAGI. The trim removed 6 bases at V and 3 bases at J, leaving 5 bases unmatched. CDR3 sequence reads: CASRVGGYYNEQFF. In nucleotides, the CDR3 is TGTGCCAGCAGGGTCGGGGGGTACTACAATGAGCAGTTCTTC.

The gene calls are TRBV28 and TRBJ2-5; D call uncertain. The ends were cut back, 6 bases at V and 1 base at J, with 9 bases in the middle. Germline values: CDR1 MDHEN, CDR2 SYDVKM. The length of the CDR3 is 13 residues. CDR3 loop: CASRDTFQETQYF. CDR3 bases: TGTGCCAGCAGAGACACATTCCAAGAGACCCAGTACTTC.

The rearrangement uses TRBV9 and TRBJ2-2; 9 bases map to TRBD1. The CDR3 runs 15 residues. The V gene's germline CDR1 is SGDLS and CDR2 YYNGEE. V trimming: 2 bases; J trimming: 13 bases; junction bases outside the gene matches: 12. The chain's CDR3 is CASSVRDRATERLFF. CDR3 nucleotides: TGTGCCAGCAGCGTTAGGGACAGGGCTACTGAGAGGCTGTTTTTT.

The J gene is TRBJ1-1, the V gene TRBV4-1; 7 nucleotides agree with TRBD1. After removal of 2 bases from V and 1 base from J, the junction contained 7 bases not matched to a gene. Germline CDR1 MGHRA, CDR2 YSYEKL. The CDR3 sequence is 16 residues long. This chain's CDR3 is CASSQMGQRKNTEAFF. The CDR3 bases are TGCGCCAGCAGCCAAATGGGACAGAGAAAGAACACTGAAGCTTTCTTT.

This clone was detected only a few times. CDR3 in amino acids: CASSYDSVSGNTIYF. The CDR3 region has the DNA TGTGCCAGCAGCTACGACAGCGTCTCTGGAAACACCATATATTTT. The V gene is TRBV13, the J gene TRBJ1-3; D possibly corresponds to TRBD1 (5 bases). The V end lost 4 bases, the J end lost 0 bases, and 10 bases lay between the germline ends. CDR3 length equals 15 residues. Germline lookup yields CDR1 PRHDT and CDR2 FYEKMQ (reference sequence). Full variable domain (missing parts from reference TRBV13 and TRBJ1-3): AAGVIQSPRHLIKEKRETATLKCYPIPRHDTVYWYQQGPGQDPQFLISFYEKMQSDKGSIPDRFSAQQFSDYHSELNMSSLELGDSALYFCASSYDSVSGNTIYFGEGSWLTVV.

CDR3 nucleotide sequence: TGTGCCAGCAGGCTACAGGGTGGTGCTGGAAACACCATATATTTT. As protein: CASRLQGGAGNTIYF. This chain joins TRBV28 and TRBJ1-3; D possibly corresponds to TRBD1 (6 bases). Trimming shortened V by 6 bases and J by 2 bases, and 14 bases separated the two germline ends. In germline, CDR1 is MDHEN, CDR2 SYDVKM. The CDR3 runs 15 residues.

This chain joins TRBV5-1 and TRBJ1-1; D unclear. V dropped 6 bases and J dropped 5 bases, with 23 bases sitting between them. Germline lookup yields CDR1 SGHRS and CDR2 YFSETQ. The CDR3 is 16 residues long. CDR3 in amino acids: CASTQGGYERWTEAFF. DNA for the CDR3: TGCGCCAGCACCCAAGGAGGGTATGAGCGATGGACTGAAGCTTTCTTT.

The chain recombines TRBV19 with TRBJ2-1; maybe TRBD2 (6 bases). Germline-derived CDR1 and CDR2 are LNHDA and SQIVND (reference sequence). Between the trimmed V and J ends, which lost 3 bases and 0 bases, there was a span of 12 bases. This CDR3 comprises 16 residues. The CDR3 sequence: CASSMGGRSSYNEQFF. In nucleotides, the CDR3 is TGTGCCAGTAGTATGGGAGGCAGGAGCTCCTACAATGAGCAGTTCTTC.

This sequence joins TRBV6-5 and TRBJ2-7, with D possibly matching TRBD2 (6 bases). This CDR3 has 14 residues. The ends were cut back, 7 bases at V and 0 bases at J, with 13 bases in the middle. Germline V lookup: CDR1 MNHEY, CDR2 SVGAGI. The CDR3 coding sequence is TGTGCCAGCATCCGGGACTTTAGCTCCTACGAGCAGTACTTC. Amino acids: CASIRDFSSYEQYF.

In its sample, this clone was seen once. The chain combines TRBV20-1 with TRBJ2-1; D is ambiguous. The germline V and J ends were trimmed by 3 bases and 4 bases, with 4 bases remaining between them. Per the germline V gene, CDR1 is DFQATT and CDR2 is SNEGSKA (reference sequence). The CDR3 loop spans 11 amino acids. The CDR3, as DNA: TGCAGTGCTAGTCAATACAATGAGCAGTTCTTC. Its translation: CSASQYNEQFF.